A single sample gave rise to the 13 T cell receptor beta chains below, sequenced in a study of CXCR3-negative and CXCR3-positive naive CD8 T cells. The method, 5' RACE with UMI labels, was used to prepare the TRB cDNA libraries. With the 5' RACE reads reprocessed, TCRdb shows one record per CDR3 protein and no DNA. The table for this sample gives more than 50,000 distinct CDR3 sequences. The sequencing input was naive CXCR3- CD8+ T cells from blood. Subset given: CD45RO-CCR7+CD27+CD95- naive CD8+ T cells lacking CXCR3 (TNR3-). The receptors stem from a human donor in good health. Some clones in this sample may be carry-over from other donors' samples.

The rearrangement links TRBV15 to TRBJ1-5. CDR3 length: 14 residues. Germline V gives CDR1 LNHNV, CDR2 YYDKDF (reference sequence). CDR3 residues: CATGVGRSNQPQHF.

The V and J genes are TRBV12-3 or TRBV12-4 and TRBJ2-3; TCRdb picks TRBD1, but there is no DNA to check that call. CDR3 length equals 13 residues. The CDR3 loop is CASSLTGADTQYF.

This clonotype counts as medium-sized by frequency. The rearrangement links TRBV29-1 to TRBJ2-3. Germline CDR1 reads SQVTM; CDR2 reads ANQGSEA. The CDR3 length is 13 residues. The CDR3 is CSLHRVLTDTQYF.

V and J are TRBV9 and TRBJ2-7; TCRdb's assignment of TRBD2 cannot be checked, as there is no DNA. CDR1 is SGDLS and CDR2 is YYNGEE in the germline V gene. The CDR3 runs 15 residues. CDR3 sequence reads: CASSGSGGAGVEQYF.

The V and J genes are TRBV4-1 and TRBJ2-7; the TCRdb call, TRBD1, lacks DNA for checking. The germline gives CDR1 MGHRA, CDR2 YSYEKL. The CDR3 is 15 residues long. This chain's CDR3 is CASSQEDRSAGEQYF.

J is TRBJ2-7 and V is TRBV29-1; TCRdb calls TRBD1, which cannot be checked without DNA. This CDR3 spans 12 amino acids. The germline gives CDR1 SQVTM, CDR2 ANQGSEA. The CDR3: CSVYRGIDEQYF.

The chain carries TRBV5-6 and TRBJ2-7; TCRdb's D call, TRBD1, is unchecked because there is no DNA. The CDR3 consists of 15 residues. Germline lookup yields CDR1 SGHDT and CDR2 YYEEEE. The CDR3 spells CASSLARGRFYEQYF.

This chain connects TRBV5-5 to TRBJ2-7; TCRdb outputs TRBD1, but without DNA this stays unchecked. This CDR3 region has 14 residues. Germline CDR1 SGHKS, CDR2 YYEKEE (reference sequence). The CDR3 spells CASSLEGTHYEQYF.

The V call is TRBV7-9, the J call TRBJ2-7. CDR1 is SEHNR, CDR2 FQNEAQ, per germline (reference sequence). CDR3 length equals 11 residues. CDR3 loop: CASSFPHEQYF.

The V gene is TRBV29-1, the J gene TRBJ2-5; TCRdb proposes TRBD1, but this gene call is untestable without DNA. The CDR3 runs 12 residues. The germline V gene has CDR1 SQVTM and CDR2 ANQGSEA. This CDR3 reads CSVTTVEETQYF.

This chain connects TRBV7-9 to TRBJ1-4. The CDR3 sequence is 16 residues long. Germline CDR1 reads SEHNR; CDR2 reads FQNEAQ (reference sequence). CDR3 sequence reads: CASSLRDAATNEKLFF.

The chain joins TRBV5-1 to TRBJ2-7; TCRdb names TRBD1, which stays unverified in the absence of DNA. CDR1 is SGHRS, CDR2 YFSETQ, per germline. There are 17 residues in the CDR3. This chain's CDR3 is CASSLLSGAGIHHEQYF.

The chain combines TRBV28 with TRBJ2-2; there is no DNA to check the TCRdb D call of TRBD1. CDR1 and CDR2 (germline): MDHEN, SYDVKM. CDR3 length: 13 amino acids. The CDR3: CASSWDNTGELFF.